This is a list of T cell receptor beta chains from one sample in a study of T cell responses to AZD1222 COVID-19 vaccine. Clones were sequenced by immunoSEQ multiplex PCR, and TCRdb holds only the in-frame ones, with some missing. The sample gives tens of thousands of clones, approximately 89% of which show up once; 2% to 2.5% is in the top ten. The source material was peripheral blood, sampled on day 0 of AZD1222 vaccination. These receptors all come from an adult in good health. Each CDR3 is given with its conserved first and last residue. Fields, in order: clone size, J gene, D gene, V gene, CDR3 protein, CDR3 DNA. The D gene is left open where the match is weak. Size is omitted from some rows. Given values are once, few, many or a class for expanded clones.

clone size: .; J gene: TRBJ2-7; D gene: TRBD1; V gene: TRBV27; CDR3 protein: CASSSKAGGEQYF; CDR3 DNA: TGTGCCAGCAGTTCCAAAGCAGGGGGCGAGCAGTACTTC
clone size: .; J gene: TRBJ2-4; D gene: .; V gene: TRBV5-6; CDR3 protein: CASSLGADQLAKNIQYF; CDR3 DNA: TGTGCCAGCAGCTTGGGGGCGGATCAACTAGCCAAAAACATTCAGTACTTC
clone size: .; J gene: TRBJ1-2; D gene: .; V gene: TRBV5-5; CDR3 protein: CASSLAAAIDYGYTF; CDR3 DNA: TGTGCCAGCAGCTTGGCTGCAGCTATCGACTATGGCTACACCTTC
clone size: .; J gene: TRBJ2-1; D gene: .; V gene: TRBV7-9; CDR3 protein: CASSLAAVSSYNEQFF; CDR3 DNA: TGTGCCAGCAGCTTAGCTGCGGTTTCTAGTTACAATGAGCAGTTCTTC
clone size: few; J gene: TRBJ2-3; D gene: .; V gene: TRBV27; CDR3 protein: CASSLQYTDTQYF; CDR3 DNA: TGTGCCAGCAGTTTACAGTACACAGATACGCAGTATTTT
clone size: .; J gene: TRBJ1-5; D gene: TRBD1; V gene: TRBV3-1/TRBV3-2; CDR3 protein: CASSPQGASQPQHF; CDR3 DNA: TGTGCCAGCAGCCCTCAGGGGGCGAGTCAGCCCCAGCATTTT
clone size: few; J gene: TRBJ2-1; D gene: .; V gene: TRBV27; CDR3 protein: CASSPLGYPLDEQFF; CDR3 DNA: TGTGCCAGCAGCCCCCTGGGCTACCCCTTAGATGAGCAGTTCTTC
clone size: .; J gene: TRBJ1-3; D gene: TRBD1; V gene: TRBV5-1; CDR3 protein: CASSLQGQVSGNTIYF; CDR3 DNA: TGCGCCAGCAGCTTGCAGGGACAGGTCTCTGGAAACACCATATATTTT
clone size: .; J gene: TRBJ1-2; D gene: .; V gene: TRBV4-1; CDR3 protein: CASSRQESNSPLYGYTF; CDR3 DNA: TGCGCCAGCAGCCGCCAGGAATCCAACAGTCCCCTTTATGGCTACACCTTC
clone size: .; J gene: TRBJ1-3; D gene: .; V gene: TRBV7-2; CDR3 protein: CASSSGISGNTIYF; CDR3 DNA: TGTGCCAGCAGCTCCGGGATCTCTGGAAACACCATATATTTT
clone size: .; J gene: TRBJ2-2; D gene: .; V gene: TRBV6-5; CDR3 protein: CASRLQGSTGELFF; CDR3 DNA: TGTGCCAGCAGGCTCCAGGGGAGCACCGGGGAGCTGTTTTTT
clone size: .; J gene: TRBJ1-2; D gene: .; V gene: TRBV12-3/TRBV12-4; CDR3 protein: CASSLGQFYGYTF; CDR3 DNA: TGTGCCAGCAGTTTAGGGCAGTTCTATGGCTACACCTTC
clone size: .; J gene: TRBJ1-3; D gene: .; V gene: TRBV30; CDR3 protein: CAWSPGGVGNTIYF; CDR3 DNA: TGTGCCTGGAGTCCCGGGGGAGTTGGAAACACCATATATTTT
clone size: .; J gene: TRBJ2-2; D gene: TRBD2; V gene: TRBV3-1/TRBV3-2; CDR3 protein: CASSQSEPSGRARTGELFF; CDR3 DNA: TGTGCCAGCAGCCAAAGTGAACCTAGCGGGAGGGCCCGGACCGGGGAGCTGTTTTTT
clone size: .; J gene: TRBJ1-5; D gene: .; V gene: TRBV12-3/TRBV12-4; CDR3 protein: CASSLAGGQPQHF; CDR3 DNA: TGTGCCAGCAGTTTAGCGGGGGGACAGCCCCAGCATTTT
clone size: .; J gene: TRBJ1-4; D gene: .; V gene: TRBV18; CDR3 protein: CASSPPVTARSTNEKLFF; CDR3 DNA: TGTGCCAGCTCACCACCGGTGACAGCGAGATCAACTAATGAAAAACTGTTTTTT
clone size: .; J gene: TRBJ1-1; D gene: TRBD1; V gene: TRBV11-2; CDR3 protein: CASSPRTGGEAFF; CDR3 DNA: TGTGCCAGCAGCCCGAGGACAGGGGGAGAAGCTTTCTTT
clone size: .; J gene: TRBJ1-3; D gene: .; V gene: TRBV19; CDR3 protein: CASSMQGSITGNTIYF; CDR3 DNA: TGTGCCAGTAGTATGCAGGGAAGTATTACTGGAAACACCATATATTTT
clone size: .; J gene: TRBJ1-2; D gene: TRBD1; V gene: TRBV10-3; CDR3 protein: CAISEGQGYYGYTF; CDR3 DNA: TGTGCCATCAGTGAGGGACAGGGGTACTATGGCTACACCTTC
clone size: .; J gene: TRBJ1-2; D gene: TRBD1; V gene: TRBV29-1; CDR3 protein: CSVEGSGTANYGYTF; CDR3 DNA: TGCAGCGTTGAAGGGTCCGGGACAGCTAACTATGGCTACACCTTC
clone size: .; J gene: TRBJ1-2; D gene: .; V gene: TRBV4-3; CDR3 protein: CASSQEINYGYTF; CDR3 DNA: TGCGCCAGCAGCCAAGAGATTAACTATGGCTACACCTTC
clone size: .; J gene: TRBJ1-1; D gene: .; V gene: TRBV19; CDR3 protein: CASSIFRRNTEAFF; CDR3 DNA: TGTGCCAGTAGTATATTCAGGCGAAACACTGAAGCTTTCTTT
clone size: .; J gene: TRBJ1-1; D gene: .; V gene: TRBV5-5; CDR3 protein: CASSARGGYTEAFF; CDR3 DNA: TGTGCCAGCAGCGCCCGGGGGGGATACACTGAAGCTTTCTTT
clone size: .; J gene: TRBJ2-5; D gene: TRBD1; V gene: TRBV18; CDR3 protein: CASSPKGQGNLNGETQYF; CDR3 DNA: TGTGCCAGCTCACCCAAGGGACAGGGGAATCTCAATGGTGAGACCCAGTACTTC
clone size: .; J gene: TRBJ1-5; D gene: .; V gene: TRBV6-1; CDR3 protein: CASSEAVPMPQHF; CDR3 DNA: TGTGCCAGCAGTGAAGCCGTACCAATGCCCCAGCATTTT
clone size: few; J gene: TRBJ1-2; D gene: TRBD1; V gene: TRBV6-5; CDR3 protein: CASNMGQRGYGYTF; CDR3 DNA: TGTGCCAGCAATATGGGACAGCGGGGCTATGGCTACACCTTC
clone size: few; J gene: TRBJ2-2; D gene: TRBD1; V gene: TRBV28; CDR3 protein: CASSFPGTGGTGELFF; CDR3 DNA: TGTGCCAGCAGTTTCCCCGGGACAGGGGGCACCGGGGAGCTGTTTTTT
clone size: .; J gene: TRBJ1-2; D gene: .; V gene: TRBV12-3/TRBV12-4; CDR3 protein: CASCKVGGYTF; CDR3 DNA: TGTGCCAGCTGTAAAGTTGGTGGCTACACCTTC
clone size: .; J gene: TRBJ2-7; D gene: .; V gene: TRBV7-9; CDR3 protein: CASSSTYTWSSYEQYF; CDR3 DNA: TGTGCCAGCAGCTCCACCTATACATGGAGCTCCTACGAGCAGTACTTC
clone size: .; J gene: TRBJ2-2; D gene: TRBD2; V gene: TRBV3-1/TRBV3-2; CDR3 protein: CASGQTSDTGELFF; CDR3 DNA: TGTGCCAGCGGACAGACTAGCGACACCGGGGAGCTGTTTTTT
clone size: .; J gene: TRBJ2-1; D gene: TRBD2; V gene: TRBV5-4; CDR3 protein: CASSLASGGLYNEQFF; CDR3 DNA: TGTGCCAGCAGCTTGGCTAGCGGGGGACTATACAATGAGCAGTTCTTC
clone size: .; J gene: TRBJ1-1; D gene: .; V gene: TRBV2; CDR3 protein: CASSSATGSNTEAFF; CDR3 DNA: TGTGCCAGCAGTTCTGCGACAGGATCAAACACTGAAGCTTTCTTT
clone size: .; J gene: TRBJ1-5; D gene: .; V gene: TRBV6-5; CDR3 protein: CASSPRGKSNQPQHF; CDR3 DNA: TGTGCCAGCAGCCCCAGGGGCAAGAGCAATCAGCCCCAGCATTTT
clone size: .; J gene: TRBJ2-5; D gene: TRBD1; V gene: TRBV19; CDR3 protein: CASSSTGTGGSTQYF; CDR3 DNA: TGTGCCAGTAGTAGTACCGGGACAGGGGGCTCGACCCAGTACTTC